These 2 T cell receptor beta chains came from one sample sequenced in a study of T cells in Graves' hyperthyroidism and ophthalmopathy. Amplification yielded TCR beta CDR3 regions, with RNA transcripts as the source. Primed by the HTBI set, a first-round RT-PCR was run on the TCR CDR3. MiXCR was run by TCRdb on the multiplex PCR reads, yielding one entry per CDR3 protein. The repertoire consists of about 570,000 distinct CDR3 sequences, with approximately 44% occurring once and the leading ten covering 15% to 20%. Material for sequencing was peripheral blood or thyroid tissue (not recorded which). These receptors all stem from an adult woman with Graves' disease, either hyperthyroidism or ophthalmopathy (not recorded which).

The chain is built from TRBV7-2 and TRBJ2-5, with 10 bases identical to TRBD1. The CDR3 length is 15 residues. Germline V gene lookup returns CDR1 SGHTA and CDR2 FQGNSA. After removal of 5 bases from V and 3 bases from J, the junction contained 6 bases not matched to a gene. The CDR3 region is CASSLRQGAEETQYF. CDR3 nucleotide sequence: TGTGCCAGCAGCCTGCGACAGGGGGCGGAAGAGACCCAGTACTTC.

This clonotype was picked up many times. The chain joins TRBV7-8 to TRBJ1-4; D gene unclear. CDR1 is SGHVS, CDR2 FQNEAQ, per germline. V was clipped by 4 bases and J by 6 bases, with 6 bases between them. The CDR3 runs to 12 residues. CDR3 coding DNA: TGTGCCAGCAGCTCAGGCCATGAAAAACTGTTTTTT. Translation: CASSSGHEKLFF.